Given below is one TCR beta chain in context. V lost 5 bases to trimming and J lost 4 bases; unmatched junction nucleotides: 6. This CDR3 is built from 15 residues. Germline assignment: CDR1 SGHNT and CDR2 YENEEA. Data came from immunoSEQ multiplex PCR; TCRdb stores just in-frame clones and leaves some out. There are 70,000 to 95,000 clones in the sample; roughly 89% occur only once, and 5.2% lies in the top ten. This sample stems from a study of blood T cell repertoires in COVID-19. The wider study: The cDNA or gDNA used as material had been derived from T cells, B-cell-depleted T cells, or PBMCs.

The clonotype originates from a woman older than 75 with active COVID-19. Sequences were obtained from peripheral blood. The J gene is TRBJ2-1, the V gene TRBV11-3, with TRBD2 matching over 9 bases. The CDR3 here is CASSPGLASYNEQFF. In DNA, the CDR3 is TGTGCCAGCAGCCCCGGACTAGCGAGTTACAATGAGCAGTTCTTC.